The subject of this entry is one TCR beta chain. Its antigen is unknown. Trimming took 1 base from V and 1 from J, leaving 7 bases between them. This CDR3 region has 14 residues. Germline CDR1 reads SGHVS; CDR2 reads FQNEAQ. The repertoire was sequenced with immunoSEQ multiplex PCR; TCRdb's copy has only in-frame clones and lacks some. The sample comprises about 2.1 million clones, just under 95% of which are singletons, and approximately 1.6% rests with the top ten. The data originate from a study of shared clonotypes between healthy human individuals. Study background: With ages of 18 to 49, the donors were a couple of women and a few men.

The naive CD8 subset, CD45RO-negative cells positively selected for CCR7, excluded terminally differentiated effector memory CD45RA+ cells. Study observations and caveats: Generally, naive subsets came out with larger estimated richness than memory subsets. Of the naive CD4 clonotypes, roughly 5.2% were shared across a few donors.

The rearrangement links TRBV7-8 to TRBJ1-1; no firm D call. The TCR sequence derives from a man between 18 and 35 years old in good health. Some clones in this sample may be carry-over from other donors' samples. Sequencing was carried out using naive CD8+ T cells from PBMCs. The CDR3 DNA reads TGTGCCAGCAGCTTAGTTCACCCGAACACTGAAGCTTTCTTT. This sequence encodes CASSLVHPNTEAFF. The full variable domain, with the rest looked up from reference TRBV7-8 and TRBJ1-1, is GAGVSQSPRYKVAKRGQDVALRCDPISGHVSLFWYQQALGQGPEFLTYFQNEAQLDKSGLPSDRFFAERPEGSVSTLKIQRTQQEDSAVYLCASSLVHPNTEAFFGQGTRLTVV.